Listed here are 11 T cell receptor beta chains from one sample, sequenced in a study of cytomegalovirus exposure and HLA in healthy donors. Use of 60 Vbeta and 13 Jbeta primers characterized the PCR. Produced via immunoSEQ multiplex PCR; TCRdb's table is partial and in-frame only. Found here are 40,000 or so clones; the top ten clones hold more than 3%. Specimen: PBMCs. Receptors originate from a male donor in good health and CMV-seronegative.

The V call is TRBV29-1, the J call TRBJ2-4, with D perhaps TRBD1 (6 bases). With 3 bases removed from V and 7 bases from J, the gap between germline ends came to 13 bases. The CDR3 has 13 amino acids. Germline loops: CDR1 SQVTM, CDR2 ANQGSEA. The CDR3 nucleotides are TGCAGCGTTGAGGCAGGGGCCGGGAACATTCAGTACTTC. Its translation: CSVEAGAGNIQYF.

V and J are TRBV9 and TRBJ2-7; D might be TRBD2 (6 bases). Germline CDR1 and CDR2: SGDLS and YYNGEE. This CDR3 comprises 15 residues. Trimming removed 0 bases from V and 2 bases from J, with 12 bases in between. CDR3 DNA sequence: TGTGCCAGCAGCGTAGATCCGGGAGATACCTACGAGCAGTACTTC. Its translation is CASSVDPGDTYEQYF. The whole variable domain, filled in from reference TRBV9 and TRBJ2-7, reads DSGVTQTPKHLITATGQRVTLRCSPRSGDLSVYWYQQSLDQGLQFLIQYYNGEERAKGNILERFSAQQFPDLHSELNLSSLELGDSALYFCASSVDPGDTYEQYFGPGTRLTVT.

This chain links TRBV6-5 with TRBJ2-2; TRBD1 aligns across 7 bases. Looked up from germline, CDR1 is MNHEY and CDR2 is SVGAGI. V dropped 7 bases and J dropped 0; count of bases not matched to a gene: 5. This CDR3 has 15 amino acids. The CDR3 is CASTQGSANTGELFF. CDR3 sequence (DNA): TGTGCCAGCACACAGGGGTCCGCGAACACCGGGGAGCTGTTTTTT.

The CDR3 nucleotides are TGTGCCAGCAGGCGACTAGCGGGGGGAGGAGATACGCAGTATTTT. Amino acids: CASRRLAGGGDTQYF. This rearrangement joins TRBV27 to TRBJ2-3, with 13 bases aligning to TRBD2. The length of the CDR3 is 15 residues. The trim removed 6 bases at V and 5 bases at J, leaving 5 bases unmatched. CDR1 and CDR2 (germline): MNHEY, SMNVEV (reference sequence).

The V call is TRBV5-1, the J call TRBJ1-1; the D gene is possibly TRBD1 (6 bases). V gave up 3 bases and J gave up 3 bases, with 18 bases separating them. Per germline, CDR1 SGHRS and CDR2 YFSETQ. CDR3 length: 16 residues. CDR3 sequence reads: CASSSIYRAQDTEAFF. CDR3 DNA sequence: TGCGCCAGCAGCTCCATCTACAGGGCTCAGGACACTGAAGCTTTCTTT.

This chain links TRBV7-2 with TRBJ1-1; D gene unclear. In germline, CDR1 is SGHTA, CDR2 FQGNSA. Trimming removed 3 bases from V and 1 base from J, with 6 bases in between. CDR3 length: 13 amino acids. In nucleotides, the CDR3 is TGTGCCAGCAGCTTTGCGGGGAACACTGAAGCTTTCTTT. It yields the protein CASSFAGNTEAFF.

The chain joins TRBV7-2 to TRBJ2-7, with TRBD1 matching over 9 bases. This CDR3 spans 15 amino acids. Germline CDR1 reads SGHTA; CDR2 reads FQGNSA. The junction had 7 bases not matched to a gene; V was cut back by 5 bases and J by 2 bases. CDR3 protein: CASSARDRAAYEQYF. CDR3 nucleotides: TGTGCCAGCAGCGCCAGGGACAGGGCGGCCTACGAGCAGTACTTC.

The chain has TRBV10-1 and TRBJ2-1, with a possible D match to TRBD1 (7 bases). The CDR3 runs 16 residues. The germline V gene has CDR1 WNHNN and CDR2 SYGVQD (reference sequence). Trimming took off 5 bases at V and 6 bases at J, with 20 bases between the two ends. The DNA for the CDR3 is TGCGCCAGCAGTCCCCTTACAGGGGTGGGGGGCAATGAGCAGTTCTTC. Its protein product is CASSPLTGVGGNEQFF.

V is TRBV5-1 and J is TRBJ2-7, with a tentative D call TRBD1 (5 bases). The CDR3 contains 15 residues. The germline V and J ends were trimmed by 5 bases and 2 bases, with 17 bases remaining between them. Germline CDR1 SGHRS, CDR2 YFSETQ. The CDR3: CASSFLTDRTYEQYF. CDR3 in DNA: TGCGCCAGCAGTTTCCTGACTGACAGAACCTACGAGCAGTACTTC.

V usage is TRBV30 and J usage is TRBJ1-1; 8 bases line up with TRBD1. CDR1 and CDR2 from the germline V gene are GTSNPN and SVGIG (reference sequence). With 2 bases clipped from V and 5 bases from J, the junction kept 7 bases outside the gene matches. The CDR3 is made up of 14 amino acids. CDR3 in amino acids: CAWSPDRVPTEAFF. The CDR3 region has the DNA TGTGCCTGGAGTCCGGACAGGGTTCCTACTGAAGCTTTCTTT.

This sequence joins TRBV11-2 and TRBJ2-1; 9 nucleotides agree with TRBD2. The CDR3 covers 14 residues. V dropped 3 bases and J dropped 9; count of bases not matched to a gene: 6. Germline values: CDR1 SGHAT, CDR2 FQNNGV. The CDR3 nucleotides read TGTGCCAGCAGCTTTGCGGGGGGGCCCACTGAGCAGTTCTTC. This gives the protein CASSFAGGPTEQFF.